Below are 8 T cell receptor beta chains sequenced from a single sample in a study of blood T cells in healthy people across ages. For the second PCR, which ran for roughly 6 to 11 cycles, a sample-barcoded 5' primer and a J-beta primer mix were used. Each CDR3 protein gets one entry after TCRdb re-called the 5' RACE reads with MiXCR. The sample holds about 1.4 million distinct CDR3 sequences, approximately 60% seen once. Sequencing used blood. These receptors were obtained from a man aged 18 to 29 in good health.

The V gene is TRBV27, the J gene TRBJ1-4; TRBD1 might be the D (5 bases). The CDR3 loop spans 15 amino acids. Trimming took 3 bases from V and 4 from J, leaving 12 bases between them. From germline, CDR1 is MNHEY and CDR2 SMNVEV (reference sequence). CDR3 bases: TGTGCCAGCAGTTTTCTGACAGCCTATAATGAAAAACTGTTTTTT. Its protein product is CASSFLTAYNEKLFF.

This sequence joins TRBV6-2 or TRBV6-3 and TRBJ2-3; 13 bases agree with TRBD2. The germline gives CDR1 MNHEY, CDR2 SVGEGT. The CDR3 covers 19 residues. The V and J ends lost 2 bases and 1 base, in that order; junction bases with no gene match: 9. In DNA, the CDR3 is TGTGCCAGCAGTTACGGACTAGCGGGAGTATTGGCCCGCACAGATACGCAGTATTTT. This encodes CASSYGLAGVLARTDTQYF.

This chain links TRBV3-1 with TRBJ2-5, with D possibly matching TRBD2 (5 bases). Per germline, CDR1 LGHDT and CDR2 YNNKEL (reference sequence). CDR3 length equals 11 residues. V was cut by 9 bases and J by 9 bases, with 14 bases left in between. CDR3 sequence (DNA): TGTGCCAGTACCTATGCCGGGGCCCAGTACTTC. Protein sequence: CASTYAGAQYF.

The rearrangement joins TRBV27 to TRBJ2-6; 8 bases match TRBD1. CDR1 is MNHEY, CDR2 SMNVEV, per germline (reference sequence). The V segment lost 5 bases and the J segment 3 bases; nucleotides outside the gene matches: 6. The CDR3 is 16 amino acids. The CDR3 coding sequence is TGTGCCAGCAGTCCGCAGGGGGCGCATGGGGCCAACGTCCTGACTTTC. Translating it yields CASSPQGAHGANVLTF.

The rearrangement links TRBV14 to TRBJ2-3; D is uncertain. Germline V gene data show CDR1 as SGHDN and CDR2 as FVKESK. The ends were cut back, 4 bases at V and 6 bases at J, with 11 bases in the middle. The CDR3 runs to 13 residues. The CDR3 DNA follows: TGTGCCAGCAGCCCCCTGGACCAGGATACGCAGTATTTT. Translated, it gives CASSPLDQDTQYF.

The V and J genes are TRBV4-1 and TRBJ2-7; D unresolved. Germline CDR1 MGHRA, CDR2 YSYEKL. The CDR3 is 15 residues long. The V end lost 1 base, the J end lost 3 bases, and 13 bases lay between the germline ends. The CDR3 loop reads CASSQVLTPGYEQYF. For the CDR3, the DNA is TGCGCCAGCAGCCAAGTTTTGACACCTGGCTACGAGCAGTACTTC.

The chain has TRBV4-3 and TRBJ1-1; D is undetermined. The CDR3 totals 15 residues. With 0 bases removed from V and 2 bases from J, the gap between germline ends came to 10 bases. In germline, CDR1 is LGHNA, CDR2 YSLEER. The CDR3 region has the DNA TGCGCCAGCAGCCAAGAACCGACCCGTAACACTGAAGCTTTCTTT. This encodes CASSQEPTRNTEAFF.

The CDR3 DNA follows: TGTGCCAGCAGCCAAAGAGGTACGGGGGTCCATGAAGCTTTCTTT. It encodes CASSQRGTGVHEAFF. This chain joins TRBV14 and TRBJ1-1; D perhaps matches TRBD1 (5 bases). V lost 2 bases, J lost 7 bases, and 17 bases lay in between. The germline V gene encodes CDR1 SGHDN and CDR2 FVKESK. The CDR3 runs to 15 residues.